This TCR beta chain was profiled in a study of blood T cell repertoires in COVID-19. Looking at the study overall: The United States, Italy and Spain supplied acute and convalescent COVID-19 samples.

This CDR3 region has 13 residues. The V and J ends lost 5 bases and 1 base respectively, with 9 bases between them. CDR1 and CDR2 (germline): LGHDT, YNNKEL (reference sequence). The protocol was immunoSEQ multiplex PCR, while the TCRdb copy is restricted to in-frame clones and leaves out a portion. The sample contains 110,000 to 150,000 clones, 84% of which appear only once. The receptor was isolated from a human donor in a cohort sampled during active COVID-19. The sequenced sample consisted of peripheral blood. The V call is TRBV3-1 (or the pseudogene TRBV3-2), the J call TRBJ2-7; D gene unclear. The CDR3 sequence: CASSVDGSYEQYF. CDR3 DNA: TGTGCCAGCAGCGTCGACGGGTCCTACGAGCAGTACTTC.